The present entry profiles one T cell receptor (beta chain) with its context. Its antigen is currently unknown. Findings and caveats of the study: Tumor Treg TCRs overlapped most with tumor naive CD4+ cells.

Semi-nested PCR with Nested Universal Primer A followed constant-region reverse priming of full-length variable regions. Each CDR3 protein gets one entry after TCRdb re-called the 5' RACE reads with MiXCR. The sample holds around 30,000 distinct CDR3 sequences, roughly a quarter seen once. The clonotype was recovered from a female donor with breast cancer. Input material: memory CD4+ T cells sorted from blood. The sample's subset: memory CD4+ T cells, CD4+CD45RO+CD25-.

In DNA, the CDR3 is TGTGCCAGCAGCCCCTCCGGACAGGGTACCTACGAGCAGTACTTC. Translation gives CASSPSGQGTYEQYF. The chain has TRBV4-2 and TRBJ2-7; 8 bases match TRBD1. The trim removed 4 bases at V and 2 bases at J, leaving 7 bases unmatched. The CDR3 is made up of 15 amino acids. The germline V gene encodes CDR1 LGHNA and CDR2 YNFKEQ.